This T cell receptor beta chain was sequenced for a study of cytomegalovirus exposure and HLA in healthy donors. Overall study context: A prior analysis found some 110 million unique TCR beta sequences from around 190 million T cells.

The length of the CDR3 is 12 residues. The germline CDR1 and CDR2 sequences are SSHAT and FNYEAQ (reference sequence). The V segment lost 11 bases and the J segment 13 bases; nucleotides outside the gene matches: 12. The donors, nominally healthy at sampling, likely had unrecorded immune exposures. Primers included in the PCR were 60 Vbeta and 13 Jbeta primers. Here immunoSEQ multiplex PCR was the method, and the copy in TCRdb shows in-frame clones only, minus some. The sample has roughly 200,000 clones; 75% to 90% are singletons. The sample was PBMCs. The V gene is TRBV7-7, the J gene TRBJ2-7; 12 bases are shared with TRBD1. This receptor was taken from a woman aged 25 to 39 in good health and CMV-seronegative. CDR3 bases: TGTGCCCCCGGGACAGGGGGCGATCTACTATACTTC. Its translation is CAPGTGGDLLYF.